This T cell receptor beta chain was found in a study of blood T cell repertoires in COVID-19. Overall study: Material from acute and convalescent COVID-19 was sourced from the United States, Italy and Spain. T cells, B-cell-depleted T cells, or PBMCs supplied cDNA or gDNA.

The cohort comprised adults aged 18 to 89 years residing in about two dozen US areas. Study processing details: Estimation of nucleated cell counts was performed using reference gene primer amplification. Sequencing was performed with immunoSEQ multiplex PCR; in TCRdb, only in-frame clones are kept and a portion is missing. V, J and clone size were drawn from that table, and D and trimming were deduced from the DNA. In the table there are 200,000 or so clones, roughly 91% of which are singletons. CDR3 length: 11 amino acids. Germline lookup yields CDR1 KGHSH and CDR2 LQKENI. V was clipped by 6 bases and J by 15 bases, with 15 bases between them.

The material sequenced was PBMCs or T cells enriched from blood (not recorded which). The chain is built from TRBV18 and TRBJ2-1; D unclear. This sequence originates from a man under 40 in a cohort exposed to, infected with or recovered from COVID-19 (not recorded which). CDR3 in DNA: TGTGCCAGCTCCGGTGCAACCCTCTCGTTCTTC. Protein sequence: CASSGATLSFF. Full variable domain (remainder filled in from reference TRBV18 and TRBJ2-1): NAGVMQNPRHLVRRRGQEARLRCSPMKGHSHVYWYRQLPEEGLKFMVYLQKENIIDESGMPKERFSAEFPKEGPSILRIQQVVRGDSAAYFCASSGATLSFFGPGTRLTVL.